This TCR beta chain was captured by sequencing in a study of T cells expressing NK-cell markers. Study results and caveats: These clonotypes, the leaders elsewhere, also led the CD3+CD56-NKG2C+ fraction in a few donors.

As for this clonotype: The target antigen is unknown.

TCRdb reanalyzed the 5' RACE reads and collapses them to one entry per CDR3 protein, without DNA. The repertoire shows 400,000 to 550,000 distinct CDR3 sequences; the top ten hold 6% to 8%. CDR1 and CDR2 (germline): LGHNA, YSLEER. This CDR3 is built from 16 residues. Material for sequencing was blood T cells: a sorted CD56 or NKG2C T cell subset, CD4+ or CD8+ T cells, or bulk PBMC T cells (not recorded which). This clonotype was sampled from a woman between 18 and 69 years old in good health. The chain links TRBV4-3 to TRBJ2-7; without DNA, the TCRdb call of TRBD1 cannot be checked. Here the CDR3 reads CASSPGSGQGLYEQYF.